This T cell receptor beta chain was profiled in a study of regulatory T cells in long-lasting Graves disease. Time point of the sample: newly diagnosed GD, antithyroid drugs for less than 3 months. RNA extracted from PBMCs served as the sequencing template. It was by American Thyroid Association guidelines that Graves' disease was diagnosed. In its sample, this clonotype was seen many times. J lost 7 bases, V lost 5 bases, and 13 bases had no gene match. The CDR3 is 17 amino acids. The germline CDR1 and CDR2 sequences are SGHVS and FNYEAQ. Sequencing libraries for TCR beta were prepared with iRepertoire HTBI primers and Arm-PCR of CDR3 regions. TCRdb reprocessed the multiplex PCR reads with MiXCR, giving one entry per CDR3 protein. The sample includes around 400,000 distinct CDR3 sequences, approximately 12% of them seen just once. The same specimen was also included in a second study, on T cells in Graves' hyperthyroidism and ophthalmopathy. Per that paper: HTBI primers drove first-round RT-PCR of the TCR CDR3.

The V and J genes are TRBV7-6 and TRBJ2-1, with 11 bases aligning to TRBD1. The clonotype was recovered from a woman between 18 and 30 years old with Graves disease. Sequencing used peripheral blood mononuclear cells (PBMCs), obtained at new diagnosis, from a patient treated with antithyroid drugs. The CDR3 region is CASSPDRGQPGYNEQFF. In DNA, the CDR3 is TGTGCCAGCAGCCCGGACAGGGGGCAACCGGGTTATAATGAGCAGTTCTTC.